Listed here are 7 T cell receptor beta chains from one sample, sequenced in a study of cytomegalovirus exposure and HLA in healthy donors (dated by TCRdb to about 2017). The library relied on the immunoSEQ multiplex PCR assay. For the multiplex PCR, a mixture combining 60 forward primers for TCR Vbeta segments and 13 reverse primers for TCR Jbeta segments was used. TCRdb retrieved this table from immuneACCESS and kept in-frame rearrangements only. Not all clones are present; in checked studies, unresolved V genes account for under half, and no reason is known for the remainder. Across this sample there are approximately 220,000 clones, with 76% seen only once. 0.63% of the sample is in the top ten clones. The sequencing sample was made of PBMCs. Receptors originate from a man in his late teens or twenties in good health and CMV-seronegative.

The J gene is TRBJ1-1, the V gene TRBV28, with TRBD1 as a possible D gene (5 bases). The CDR3 is 14 residues long. The V gene's germline CDR1 is MDHEN and CDR2 SYDVKM. Trimming pared 8 bases from V and 0 bases from J, leaving 13 bases between. CDR3 in amino acids: CASSDSSMNTEAFF. Here the CDR3 DNA reads TGTGCCAGCTCCGACAGTTCCATGAACACTGAAGCTTTCTTT.

The chain carries TRBV6-6 and TRBJ2-1; D is unclear. The CDR3 loop spans 13 amino acids. Trimming cost V 7 bases and J 10 bases, with 17 bases left between them. Germline loops: CDR1 MNHNY, CDR2 SVGAGI (reference sequence). The CDR3 bases are TGTGCCAGCACCGGCCGGGTCTCCTCGGAGCAGTTCTTC. Translation gives CASTGRVSSEQFF.

CDR3 DNA: TGTGCCAGCAGTGTGCGGGGCCCAAACGCCGGGGAGCTGTTTTTT. Protein: CASSVRGPNAGELFF. The J gene is TRBJ2-2, the V gene TRBV28; tentative D call: TRBD2 (6 bases). Germline V lookup: CDR1 MDHEN, CDR2 SYDVKM. V dropped 5 bases and J dropped 6 bases, with 16 bases sitting between them. There are 15 residues in the CDR3.

With respect to this clone: Other nucleotide sequences from this sample produce the same CDR3. The rearrangement joins TRBV6-1 to TRBJ1-5; D is perhaps TRBD1 (5 bases). CDR1 MNHNS and CDR2 SASEGT come from the germline V gene. CDR3 length: 13 amino acids. Trimming took off 0 bases at V and 6 bases at J, with 6 bases between the two ends. CDR3 DNA: TGTGCCAGCAGTGAAGCAAGGGGTCAGCCCCAGCATTTT. Translated, it gives CASSEARGQPQHF.

CDR3 DNA: TGCGCCAGCAGCTGGGGGGAGGGTGGCAATCAGCCCCAGCATTTT. It specifies CASSWGEGGNQPQHF. The chain carries TRBV5-1 and TRBJ1-5, with a weak D call TRBD1 (5 bases). V shed 3 bases and J shed 2 bases, with 12 bases lying between them. CDR3 length: 15 amino acids. The germline gives CDR1 SGHRS, CDR2 YFSETQ.

The genes are TRBV12-5 and TRBJ2-7; D is undetermined. Germline CDR1 is LGHNT and CDR2 is FRNRAP. V lost 7 bases to trimming and J lost 1 base, with 14 bases between them. CDR3 length equals 14 residues. CDR3 loop: CASAIEPNSYEQYF. The CDR3 region has the DNA TGTGCTAGTGCGATAGAGCCGAATTCCTACGAGCAGTACTTC.

Comments on this clone: An end of the junction differs from the germline gene, which may be a read error. The chain employs TRBV7-3 and TRBJ2-1; 11 bases are a match to TRBD2. Looked up from germline, CDR1 is SGHTA and CDR2 is FQGTGA. CDR3 length: 15 amino acids. CDR3 DNA: TGTGCCAGCAGCCTAACTAGCGGGAGTCACAATGAGCAGTTCTTC. It is translated as CASSLTSGSHNEQFF. Full variable domain (outside the CDR3, taken from reference TRBV7-3 and TRBJ2-1): GAGVSQTPSNKVTEKGKYVELRCDPISGHTALYWYRQSLGQGPEFLIYFQGTGAADDSGLPNDRFFAVRPEGSVSTLKIQRTERGDSAVYLCASSLTSGSHNEQFFGPGTRLTVL.